The 7 T cell receptor beta chains below were found in one sample sequenced in a study of blood T cell repertoires in COVID-19. Repertoires were generated with immunoSEQ multiplex PCR, while TCRdb's copy carries only in-frame clones and drops some. Here the sample spans about 240,000 clones, about 80% being singletons. The sequenced sample was PBMCs or T cells enriched from blood (not recorded which). These receptors were taken from a woman in her forties who had been exposed to COVID-19.

The genes are TRBV5-1 and TRBJ2-7; D is perhaps TRBD2 (6 bases). V gave up 1 base and J gave up 11 bases, with 16 bases separating them. The germline gives CDR1 SGHRS, CDR2 YFSETQ. The CDR3 runs 13 residues. The CDR3 DNA follows: TGCGCCAGCAGCTTGTCCCCCGGGAAGCGGGAGTACTTC. This codes for CASSLSPGKREYF.

The genes are TRBV19 and TRBJ2-2; D is possibly TRBD2 (6 bases). CDR1 and CDR2 from the germline V gene are LNHDA and SQIVND (reference sequence). The CDR3 is 15 residues long. V was cut by 2 bases and J by 4 bases, with 11 bases left in between. The CDR3 DNA reads TGTGCCAGTAGTATACCTGGGGGAGGCACCGGGGAGCTGTTTTTT. Encoded protein: CASSIPGGGTGELFF.

The V call is TRBV10-3, the J call TRBJ2-5; D might be TRBD2 (5 bases). Germline V lookup: CDR1 ENHRY, CDR2 SYGVKD. The CDR3 spans 12 residues. The ends were cut back, 10 bases at V and 3 bases at J, with 12 bases in the middle. Written as DNA, the CDR3 is TGTGCCAGTGGACTGAATGAAGAGACCCAGTACTTC. It is translated as CASGLNEETQYF.

V and J are TRBV13 and TRBJ1-6, with TRBD1 matching 8 bases. Germline V gene data show CDR1 as PRHDT and CDR2 as FYEKMQ (reference sequence). V was pared by 1 base and J by 9 bases, with 5 bases of the junction left unmatched. The CDR3 is 15 residues long. The DNA for the CDR3 is TGTGCCAGCAGCTTAGTCGGACAGGGTATTTCACCCCTCCACTTT. As protein: CASSLVGQGISPLHF.

The J gene is TRBJ1-2, the V gene TRBV3-1 (or the pseudogene TRBV3-2); TRBD1 matches 8 bases. Germline V lookup: CDR1 LGHDT, CDR2 YNNKEL (reference sequence). The V gene end was trimmed by 5 bases and the J gene end by 10 bases; junction bases not matched to a gene: 9. The CDR3 has 13 residues. CDR3 sequence (DNA): TGTGCCAGCAGCTCCGAAGCAGGGGGCGTCTACACCTTC. Protein product: CASSSEAGGVYTF.

The V call is TRBV6-2 or TRBV6-3, the J call TRBJ1-2, with D possibly matching TRBD1 (6 bases). The CDR3 is 16 residues long. Germline CDR1 and CDR2: MNHEY and SVGEGT. Trimming took off 0 bases at V and 5 bases at J, with 16 bases between the two ends. The CDR3 here is CASSYSMGALAYGYTF. The CDR3 bases are TGTGCCAGCAGTTACTCGATGGGGGCCCTGGCTTATGGCTACACCTTC.

This clone was seen a single time. This chain links TRBV9 with TRBJ1-5; D unclear. Germline V lookup: CDR1 SGDLS, CDR2 YYNGEE. The CDR3 contains 14 residues. The V end lost 4 bases, the J end lost 7 bases, and 15 bases lay between the germline ends. CDR3 DNA sequence: TGTGCCAGCAGCTCAGGAGGGCGGGGACAGCCCCAGCATTTT. It is translated as CASSSGGRGQPQHF.